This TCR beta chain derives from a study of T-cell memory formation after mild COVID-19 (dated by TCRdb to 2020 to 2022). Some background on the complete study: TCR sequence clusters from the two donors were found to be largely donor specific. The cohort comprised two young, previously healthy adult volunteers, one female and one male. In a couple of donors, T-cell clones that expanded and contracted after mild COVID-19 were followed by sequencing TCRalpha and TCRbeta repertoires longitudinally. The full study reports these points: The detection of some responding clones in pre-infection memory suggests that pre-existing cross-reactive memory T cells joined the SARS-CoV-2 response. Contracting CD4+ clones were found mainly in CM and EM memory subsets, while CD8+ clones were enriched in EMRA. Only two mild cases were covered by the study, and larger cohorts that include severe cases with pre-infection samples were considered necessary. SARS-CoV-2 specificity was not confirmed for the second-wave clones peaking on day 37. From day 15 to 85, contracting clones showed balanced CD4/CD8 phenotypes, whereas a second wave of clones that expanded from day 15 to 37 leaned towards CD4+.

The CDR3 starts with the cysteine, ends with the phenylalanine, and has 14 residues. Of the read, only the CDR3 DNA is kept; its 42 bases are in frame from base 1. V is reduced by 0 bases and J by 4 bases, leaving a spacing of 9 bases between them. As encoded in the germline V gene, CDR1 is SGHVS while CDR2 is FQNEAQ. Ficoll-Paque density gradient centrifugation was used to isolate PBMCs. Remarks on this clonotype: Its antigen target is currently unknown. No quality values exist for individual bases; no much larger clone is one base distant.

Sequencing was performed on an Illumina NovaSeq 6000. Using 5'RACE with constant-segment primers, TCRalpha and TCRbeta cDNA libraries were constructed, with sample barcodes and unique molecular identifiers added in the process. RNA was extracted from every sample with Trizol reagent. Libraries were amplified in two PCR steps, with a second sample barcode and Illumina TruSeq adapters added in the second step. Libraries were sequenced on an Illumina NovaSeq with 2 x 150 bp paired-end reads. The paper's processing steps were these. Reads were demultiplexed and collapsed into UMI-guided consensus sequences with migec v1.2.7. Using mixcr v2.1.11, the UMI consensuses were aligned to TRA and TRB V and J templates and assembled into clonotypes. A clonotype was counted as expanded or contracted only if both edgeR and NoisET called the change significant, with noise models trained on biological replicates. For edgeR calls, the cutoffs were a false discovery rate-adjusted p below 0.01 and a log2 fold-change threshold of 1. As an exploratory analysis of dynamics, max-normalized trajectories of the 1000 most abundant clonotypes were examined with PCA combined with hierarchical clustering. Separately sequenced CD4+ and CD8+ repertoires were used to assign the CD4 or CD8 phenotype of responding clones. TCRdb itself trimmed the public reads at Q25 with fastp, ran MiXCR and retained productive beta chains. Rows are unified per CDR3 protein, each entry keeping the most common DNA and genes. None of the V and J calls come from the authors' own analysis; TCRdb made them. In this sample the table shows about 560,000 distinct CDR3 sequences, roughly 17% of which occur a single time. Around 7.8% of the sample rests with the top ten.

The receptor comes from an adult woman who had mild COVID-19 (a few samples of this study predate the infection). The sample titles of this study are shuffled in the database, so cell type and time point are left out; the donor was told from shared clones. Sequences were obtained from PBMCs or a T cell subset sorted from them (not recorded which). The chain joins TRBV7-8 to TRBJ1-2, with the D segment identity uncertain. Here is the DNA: TGTGCCAGCAGCTTAGCGGCCTCGAGCTATGGCTACACCTTC. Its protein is CASSLAASSYGYTF.